This T cell receptor (beta chain) is from a study of blood T cell repertoires in COVID-19 (dated by TCRdb to the early 2020s). Background on the whole study: Samples from collaborators originated in the United States, Italy and Spain and spanned both the acute and convalescent phases of COVID-19. HLA class I and class II types, where available, came from metadata supplied by the sample provider rather than from assay-based typing. The repertoires were released in a freely available public database intended as a resource for research on the immune response to SARS-CoV-2. The samples were drawn from the first 160 participants of the ongoing ImmuneRACE study and from 1,254 subjects provided by 6 global collaborators. Deeply sampled blood TCRbeta repertoires from subjects exposed to, actively infected with, or recovered from COVID-19 were included in the dataset. The prospective study material was composed of cDNA or gDNA derived from T cells, B-cell-depleted T cells, or PBMCs. Nearly every sample came with metadata listing a de-identified subject ID, COVID-19 status, age in years and sex.

The investigation overall reported the following: How much clinical and demographic metadata was included differed by source and by participant, and the metadata was provided uncurated.

TCRbeta CDR3 regions were amplified from genomic DNA by means of the immunoSEQ Assay, a bias-controlled multiplex PCR. Per the source publication's procedure: Within the assay, amplification of reference gene primers was used to estimate how many nucleated cells each sample contained. Sequence reads were collapsed and filtered to measure the absolute abundance of every unique TCRbeta CDR3 rearrangement. For each sample, productive Simpson clonality was calculated as the square root of Simpson's diversity index over productive rearrangements. Drawn from immuneACCESS, this table holds only the in-frame rearrangements with V and J called that TCRdb kept. Clones are partly lost; checked studies trace under half to an unresolved V gene and leave the rest unexplained. V, J and clone size were drawn from that table, and D and trimming were deduced from the DNA. The sample contains roughly 250,000 clones, 91% of them found a single time. The ten largest clones add up to more than 1% of the sample.

Trimming removed 5 bases from V and 4 bases from J; the gene matches leave 9 bases unexplained. The germline V gene (reference sequence) gives CDR1 as SGHNT and CDR2 as YYREEE. The CDR3 numbers 16 residues from cysteine through phenylalanine. Only the CDR3 region is kept as DNA, spanning 48 bases read in frame from base 1. Remarks on this clone: The target of this receptor is not known. No much larger clone is present one base from it, and per-base qualities are unavailable.

In the prospective study, participants were about 18 to 100 years old, resided in under 30 geographic areas of the United States, and were enrolled through a virtual design. To assign participants to cohorts, the prospective study relied on clinical history that participants themselves reported in a screening survey and a study questionnaire. Each participant in the prospective study had whole blood, serum and a nasopharyngeal or oropharyngeal swab collected by mobile phlebotomists. Prospective study participants could optionally give additional blood draws and questionnaires over an approximately two-month period. Before DNA extraction, blood samples from the prospective study were shipped at room temperature or frozen.

The chain is encoded by TRBV5-4 joined to TRBJ2-3; TRBD2 matches 11 bases in the middle. The source is a human donor in a cohort exposed to, infected with or recovered from COVID-19 (not recorded which). The donor label of this sample is uncertain. The specimen was PBMCs or T cells enriched from blood (not recorded which). The CDR3 region reads CASSNWGLAVADTQYF. Read as DNA, the sequence is TGTGCCAGCAGTAATTGGGGACTAGCGGTTGCAGATACGCAGTATTTT. Extended through the reference TRBV5-4 and TRBJ2-3 proteins, this CDR3 yields the full variable domain: ETGVTQSPTHLIKTRGQQVTLRCSSQSGHNTVSWYQQALGQGPQFIFQYYREEENGRGNFPPRFSGLQFPNYSSELNVNALELDDSALYLCASSNWGLAVADTQYFGPGTRLTVL.